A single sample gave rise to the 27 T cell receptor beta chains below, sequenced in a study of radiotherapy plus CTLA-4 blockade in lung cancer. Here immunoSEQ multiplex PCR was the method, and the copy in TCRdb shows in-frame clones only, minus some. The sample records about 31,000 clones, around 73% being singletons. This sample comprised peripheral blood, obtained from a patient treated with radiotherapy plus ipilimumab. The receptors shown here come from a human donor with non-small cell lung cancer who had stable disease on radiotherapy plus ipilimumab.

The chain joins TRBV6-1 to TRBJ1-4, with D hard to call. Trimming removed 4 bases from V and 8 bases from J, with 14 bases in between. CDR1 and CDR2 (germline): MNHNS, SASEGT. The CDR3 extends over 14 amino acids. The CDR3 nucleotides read TGTGCCAGCAGTGGACTTTATGGAAAAGAAAAACTGTTTTTT. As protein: CASSGLYGKEKLFF.

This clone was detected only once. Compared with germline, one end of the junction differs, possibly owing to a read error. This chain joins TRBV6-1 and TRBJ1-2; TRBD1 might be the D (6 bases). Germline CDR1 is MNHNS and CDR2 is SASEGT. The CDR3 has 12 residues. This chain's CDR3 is CASTGGKPRKNF. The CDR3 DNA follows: TGTGCCAGCACGGGGGGCAAGCCGAGAAAGAATTTC.

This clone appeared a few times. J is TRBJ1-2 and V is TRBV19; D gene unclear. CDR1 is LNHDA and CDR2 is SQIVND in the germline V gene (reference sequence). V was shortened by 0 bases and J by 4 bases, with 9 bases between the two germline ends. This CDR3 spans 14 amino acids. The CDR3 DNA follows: TGTGCCAGTAGTATAGAGGCAGGAGTCTATGGCTACACCTTC. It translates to CASSIEAGVYGYTF.

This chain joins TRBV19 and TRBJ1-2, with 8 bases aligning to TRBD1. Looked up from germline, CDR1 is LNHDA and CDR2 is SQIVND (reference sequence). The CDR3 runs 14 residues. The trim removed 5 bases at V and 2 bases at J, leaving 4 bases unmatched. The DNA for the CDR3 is TGTGCCAGTAGTGGACAGGGTCTGAACTATGGCTACACCTTC. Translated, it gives CASSGQGLNYGYTF.

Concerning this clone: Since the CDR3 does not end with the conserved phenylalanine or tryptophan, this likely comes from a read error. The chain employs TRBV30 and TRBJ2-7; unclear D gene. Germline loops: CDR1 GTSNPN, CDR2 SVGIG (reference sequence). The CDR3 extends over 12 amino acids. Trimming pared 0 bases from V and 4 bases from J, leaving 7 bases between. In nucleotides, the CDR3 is TGTGCCTGGAGTGTACTTCGGTACGAGCAGTACCTC. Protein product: CAWSVLRYEQYL.

CDR3 nucleotides: TGTGCCAGCAGCTCGACGGGACACCAAGGGGGCGAGCAGTACGTC. Translated, it gives CASSSTGHQGGEQYV. This chain links TRBV5-5 with TRBJ2-7; a possible D gene is TRBD1 (6 bases). Germline-derived CDR1 and CDR2 are SGHKS and YYEKEE (reference sequence). V dropped 3 bases and J dropped 6 bases, with 19 bases sitting between them. CDR3 length: 15 amino acids.

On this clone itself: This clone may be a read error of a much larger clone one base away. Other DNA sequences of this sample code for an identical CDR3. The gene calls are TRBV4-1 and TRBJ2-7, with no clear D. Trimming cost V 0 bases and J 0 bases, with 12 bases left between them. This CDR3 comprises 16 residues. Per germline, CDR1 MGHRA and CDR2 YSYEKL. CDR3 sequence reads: CASSQDGLSSSYEQYF. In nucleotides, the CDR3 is TGCGCCAGCAGCCAAGATGGTCTGTCAAGCTCCTACGAGCAGTACTTC.

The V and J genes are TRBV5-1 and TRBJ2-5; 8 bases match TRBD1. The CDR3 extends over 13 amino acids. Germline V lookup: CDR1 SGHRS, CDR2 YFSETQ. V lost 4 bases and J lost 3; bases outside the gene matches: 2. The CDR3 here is CASSRTGKETQYF. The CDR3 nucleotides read TGCGCCAGCAGCAGGACAGGGAAAGAGACCCAGTACTTC.

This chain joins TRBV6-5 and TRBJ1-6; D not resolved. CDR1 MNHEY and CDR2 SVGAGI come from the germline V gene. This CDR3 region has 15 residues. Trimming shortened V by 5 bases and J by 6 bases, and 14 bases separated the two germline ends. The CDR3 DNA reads TGTGCCAGCAGTCCTCTAGGAGCAAGTAATTCACCCCTCCACTTT. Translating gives CASSPLGASNSPLHF.

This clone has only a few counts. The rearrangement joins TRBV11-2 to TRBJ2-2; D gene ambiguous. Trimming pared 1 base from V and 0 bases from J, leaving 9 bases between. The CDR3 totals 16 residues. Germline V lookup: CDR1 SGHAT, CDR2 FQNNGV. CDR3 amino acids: CASSLVTPANTGELFF. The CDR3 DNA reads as TGTGCCAGCAGCTTAGTGACCCCCGCGAACACCGGGGAGCTGTTTTTT.

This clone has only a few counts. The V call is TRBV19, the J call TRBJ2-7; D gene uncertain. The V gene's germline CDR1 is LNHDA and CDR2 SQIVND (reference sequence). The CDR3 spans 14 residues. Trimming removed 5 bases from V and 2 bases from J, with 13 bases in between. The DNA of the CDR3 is TGTGCCAGTAGTCCCCTATTACAGACCTACGAGCAGTACTTC. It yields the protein CASSPLLQTYEQYF.

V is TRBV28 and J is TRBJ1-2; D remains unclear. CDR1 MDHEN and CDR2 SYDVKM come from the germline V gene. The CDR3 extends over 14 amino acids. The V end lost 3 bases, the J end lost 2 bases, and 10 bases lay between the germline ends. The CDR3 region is CASSFLAGNYGYTF. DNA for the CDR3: TGTGCCAGCAGTTTTCTGGCGGGGAACTATGGCTACACCTTC.

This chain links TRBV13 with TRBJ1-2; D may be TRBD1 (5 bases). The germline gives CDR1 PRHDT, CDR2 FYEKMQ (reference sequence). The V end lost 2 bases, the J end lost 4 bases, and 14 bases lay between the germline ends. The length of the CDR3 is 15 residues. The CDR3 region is CASSLSGRETYGYTF. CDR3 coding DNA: TGTGCCAGCAGCTTAAGTGGCAGGGAGACCTATGGCTACACCTTC.

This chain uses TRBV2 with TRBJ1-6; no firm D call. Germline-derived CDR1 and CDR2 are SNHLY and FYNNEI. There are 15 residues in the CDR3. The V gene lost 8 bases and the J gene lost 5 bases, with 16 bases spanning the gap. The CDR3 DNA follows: TGTGCCAGCCCGGCGGCAGATCCACATAATTCACCCCTCCACTTT. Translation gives CASPAADPHNSPLHF.

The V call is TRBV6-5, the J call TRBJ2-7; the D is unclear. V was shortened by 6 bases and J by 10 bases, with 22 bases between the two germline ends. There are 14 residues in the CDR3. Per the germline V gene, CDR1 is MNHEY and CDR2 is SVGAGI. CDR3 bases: TGTGCCAGCAGCCTACCGGCAGGCCTTGGGATACAGTACTTC. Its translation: CASSLPAGLGIQYF.

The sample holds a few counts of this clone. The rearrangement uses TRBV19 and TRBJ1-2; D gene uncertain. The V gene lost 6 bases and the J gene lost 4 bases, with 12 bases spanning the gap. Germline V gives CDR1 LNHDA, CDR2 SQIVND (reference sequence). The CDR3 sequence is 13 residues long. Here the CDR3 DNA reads TGTGCCAGTAGAGGACCCCCCGGCTATGGCTACACCTTC. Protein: CASRGPPGYGYTF.

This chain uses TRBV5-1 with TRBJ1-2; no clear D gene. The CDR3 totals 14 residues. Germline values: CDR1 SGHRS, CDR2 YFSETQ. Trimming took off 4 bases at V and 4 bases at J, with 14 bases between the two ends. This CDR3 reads CASSLAGVGYGYTF. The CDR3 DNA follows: TGCGCCAGCAGCCTGGCGGGAGTAGGCTATGGCTACACCTTC.

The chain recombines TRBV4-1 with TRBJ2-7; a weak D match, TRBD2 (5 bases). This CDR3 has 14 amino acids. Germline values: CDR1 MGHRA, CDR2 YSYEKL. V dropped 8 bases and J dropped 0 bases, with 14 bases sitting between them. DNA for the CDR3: TGCGCCAGCGGGTTTTTAGGGAGCTCCTACGAGCAGTACTTC. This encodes CASGFLGSSYEQYF.

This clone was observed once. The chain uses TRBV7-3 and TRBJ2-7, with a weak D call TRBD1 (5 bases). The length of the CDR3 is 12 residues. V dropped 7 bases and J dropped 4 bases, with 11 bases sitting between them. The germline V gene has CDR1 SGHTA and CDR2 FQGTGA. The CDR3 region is CASIARAYEQYV. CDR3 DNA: TGTGCCAGCATCGCCAGGGCTTACGAGCAGTACGTC.

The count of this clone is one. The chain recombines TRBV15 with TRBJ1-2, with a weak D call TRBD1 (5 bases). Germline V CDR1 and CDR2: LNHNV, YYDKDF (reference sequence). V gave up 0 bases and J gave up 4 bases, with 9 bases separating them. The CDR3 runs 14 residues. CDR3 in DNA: TGTGCCACCAGCAGAGAGGCAGGGAGCTATGGCTACACCTTC. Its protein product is CATSREAGSYGYTF.

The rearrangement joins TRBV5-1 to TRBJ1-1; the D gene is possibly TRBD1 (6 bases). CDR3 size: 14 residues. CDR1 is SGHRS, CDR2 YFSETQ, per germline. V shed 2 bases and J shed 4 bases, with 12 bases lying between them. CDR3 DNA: TGCGCCAGCAGCTTACAGGGAAAGGGCACTGAAGCTTTCTTT. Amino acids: CASSLQGKGTEAFF.

This chain's CDR3 is CASRQTRNTEAFF. CDR3 nucleotide sequence: TGTGCCAGCAGACAGACAAGGAACACTGAAGCTTTCTTT. The chain joins TRBV7-8 to TRBJ1-1; no clear D. V was clipped by 6 bases and J by 1 base, with 9 bases between them. The germline CDR1 and CDR2 sequences are SGHVS and FQNEAQ. This CDR3 has 13 residues.

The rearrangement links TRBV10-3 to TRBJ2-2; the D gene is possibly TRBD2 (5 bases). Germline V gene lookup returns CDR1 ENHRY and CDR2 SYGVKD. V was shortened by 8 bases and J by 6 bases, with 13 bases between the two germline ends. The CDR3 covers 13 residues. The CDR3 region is CAIHETGAGELFF. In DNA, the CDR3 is TGTGCCATCCATGAAACCGGGGCCGGGGAGCTGTTTTTT.

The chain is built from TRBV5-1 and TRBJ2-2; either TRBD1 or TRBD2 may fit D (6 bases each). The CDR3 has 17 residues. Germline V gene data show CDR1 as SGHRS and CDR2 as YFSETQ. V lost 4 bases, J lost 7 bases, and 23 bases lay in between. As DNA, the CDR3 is TGCGCCAGCAGCCAATTCTTCGACAGGACCGGGAGCGGGGAGCTGTTTTTT. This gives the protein CASSQFFDRTGSGELFF.

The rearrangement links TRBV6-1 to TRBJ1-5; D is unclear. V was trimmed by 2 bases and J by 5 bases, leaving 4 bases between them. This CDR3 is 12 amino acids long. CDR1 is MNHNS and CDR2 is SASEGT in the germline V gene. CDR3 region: CASSELDQPQHF. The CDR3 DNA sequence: TGTGCCAGCAGTGAATTAGATCAGCCCCAGCATTTT.

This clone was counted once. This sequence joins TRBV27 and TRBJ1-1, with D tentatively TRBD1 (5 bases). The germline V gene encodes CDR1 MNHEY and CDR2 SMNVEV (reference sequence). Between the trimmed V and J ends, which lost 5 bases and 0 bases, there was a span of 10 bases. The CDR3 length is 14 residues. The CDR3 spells CASSPGQMNTEAFF. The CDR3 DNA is TGTGCCAGCAGTCCGGGGCAGATGAACACTGAAGCTTTCTTT.

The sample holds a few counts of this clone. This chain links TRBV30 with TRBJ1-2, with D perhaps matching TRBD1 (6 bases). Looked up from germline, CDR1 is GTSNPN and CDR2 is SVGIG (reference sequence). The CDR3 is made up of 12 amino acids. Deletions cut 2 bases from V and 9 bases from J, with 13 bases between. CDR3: CAWSKAGVRYTF. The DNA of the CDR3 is TGTGCCTGGAGTAAGGCAGGGGTTCGCTACACCTTC. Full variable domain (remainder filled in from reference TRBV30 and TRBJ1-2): SQTIHQWPATLVQPVGSPLSLECTVEGTSNPNLYWYRQAAGRGLQLLFYSVGIGQISSEVPQNLSASRPQDRQFILSSKKLLLSDSGFYLCAWSKAGVRYTFGSGTRLTVV.